Below are 29 T cell receptor beta chains sequenced from a single sample in a study of cytomegalovirus exposure and HLA in healthy donors. Researchers ran the PCR with 60 Vbeta and 13 Jbeta primers. This table comes from immunoSEQ multiplex PCR, and its TCRdb copy is limited to in-frame clones, with some not included. Of approximately 150,000 clones in the sample, approximately 80% are singletons; the top ten hold over 10%. The sequencing sample was made of PBMCs. The origin of the receptors is a woman aged 50 to 60 in good health and CMV-seronegative.

The J gene is TRBJ1-2, the V gene TRBV7-2; maybe TRBD1 (5 bases). Trimming stripped 3 bases from V and 3 bases from J, with 11 bases between. The CDR3 sequence is 14 residues long. Looked up from germline, CDR1 is SGHTA and CDR2 is FQGNSA. CDR3 sequence: CASSLGPGDYGYTF. DNA of the CDR3: TGTGCCAGCAGCTTGGGCCCGGGGGACTATGGCTACACCTTC.

The CDR3 loop reads CASSQDGELAGGPNEQYF. In DNA form, the CDR3 reads TGCGCCAGCAGCCAAGATGGGGAACTAGCGGGAGGGCCAAACGAGCAGTACTTC. This chain links TRBV4-1 with TRBJ2-7; 13 positions agree with TRBD2. CDR3 length: 18 amino acids. V lost 0 bases to trimming and J lost 5 bases; unmatched junction nucleotides: 10. Germline CDR1 MGHRA, CDR2 YSYEKL.

The chain carries TRBV27 and TRBJ2-5; 13 bases match TRBD2. Germline loops: CDR1 MNHEY, CDR2 SMNVEV (reference sequence). The V segment lost 3 bases and the J segment 4 bases; nucleotides outside the gene matches: 8. This CDR3 comprises 17 residues. The CDR3 reads CASSLGTSGRASETQYF. The CDR3 DNA reads TGTGCCAGCAGTTTGGGTACTAGCGGGAGGGCATCAGAGACCCAGTACTTC.

This chain links TRBV4-3 with TRBJ2-2; 8 bases fit TRBD1. The V and J ends lost 6 bases and 0 bases, in that order; junction bases with no gene match: 6. The germline V gene encodes CDR1 LGHNA and CDR2 YSLEER. The CDR3 contains 16 residues. CDR3 coding DNA: TGCGCCAGCAGTCTTCCGACAGGGGCGAACACCGGGGAGCTGTTTTTT. It specifies CASSLPTGANTGELFF.

The genes are TRBV5-5 and TRBJ1-4; perhaps TRBD1 as D (6 bases). CDR3 length: 16 amino acids. Trimming shortened V by 4 bases and J by 8 bases, and 21 bases separated the two germline ends. CDR1 is SGHKS, CDR2 YYEKEE, per germline (reference sequence). CDR3: CASSGLGKGEEEKLFF. The CDR3 nucleotides read TGTGCCAGCAGCGGACTAGGGAAGGGGGAAGAGGAAAAACTGTTTTTT.

As to this clone: Germline and junction disagree at one end, which may indicate a read error. CDR3 sequence reads: CANSVGLAGTYEQYF. DNA for the CDR3: TGTGCCAACAGCGTAGGGCTAGCGGGAACCTACGAGCAGTACTTC. The V call is TRBV9, the J call TRBJ2-7, with TRBD2 identical over 9 bases. The CDR3 loop spans 15 amino acids. Germline V lookup: CDR1 SGDLS, CDR2 YYNGEE.

This clone was counted a few times. The V and J genes are TRBV2 and TRBJ1-5; the D gene is possibly TRBD1 (6 bases). The germline V gene has CDR1 SNHLY and CDR2 FYNNEI. V lost 6 bases and J 3 bases, leaving 18 bases between the germline ends. The CDR3 is 16 residues long. The CDR3 nucleotides are TGTGCCAGCAGGGCTACAGGGATCATGGCCAATCAGCCCCAGCATTTT. Protein sequence: CASRATGIMANQPQHF.

V and J are TRBV5-6 and TRBJ2-3, with D unresolved. CDR1 and CDR2 (germline): SGHDT, YYEEEE. The CDR3 contains 17 residues. V was trimmed by 2 bases and J by 4 bases, leaving 20 bases between them. The CDR3 sequence: CASSLRVVELIADTQYF. The CDR3 DNA reads as TGTGCCAGCAGCTTACGGGTAGTGGAATTAATAGCAGATACGCAGTATTTT.

In DNA, the CDR3 is TGTGCCAGCAGCTTCTTTAGCGGGACAAACACCGGGGAGCTGTTTTTT. Residues: CASSFFSGTNTGELFF. The chain couples TRBV11-2 to TRBJ2-2; 8 bases map to TRBD2. Germline V CDR1 and CDR2: SGHAT, FQNNGV. This CDR3 comprises 16 residues. Germline trimming cut 3 bases from V and 2 bases from J; bases unmatched to any gene: 5.

The rearrangement links TRBV7-2 to TRBJ1-1; D might be TRBD1 (5 bases). V lost 3 bases and J lost 2, with 13 bases in between. The CDR3 has 15 amino acids. Germline-derived CDR1 and CDR2 are SGHTA and FQGNSA. The CDR3 nucleotides read TGTGCCAGCAGCTTGGACCCCTGGGGCAACACTGAAGCTTTCTTT. As protein: CASSLDPWGNTEAFF.

The rearrangement uses TRBV4-3 and TRBJ1-2; D call uncertain. The CDR3 length is 13 residues. V was cut by 0 bases and J by 4 bases, with 6 bases left in between. Germline CDR1 and CDR2: LGHNA and YSLEER. Here the CDR3 reads CASSQDFLYGYTF. In DNA form, the CDR3 reads TGCGCCAGCAGCCAAGATTTCCTCTATGGCTACACCTTC.

This clone has just a few counts. The gene calls are TRBV28 and TRBJ1-1, with D maybe TRBD1 (6 bases). The V and J ends lost 4 bases and 1 base respectively, with 13 bases between them. The CDR3 totals 15 residues. Germline V lookup: CDR1 MDHEN, CDR2 SYDVKM. The CDR3 spells CASSWDIQWNTEAFF. CDR3 nucleotides: TGTGCCAGCAGTTGGGACATCCAGTGGAACACTGAAGCTTTCTTT.

The rearrangement joins TRBV5-6 to TRBJ1-2; no firm D call. V was shortened by 0 bases and J by 2 bases, with 14 bases between the two germline ends. The CDR3 is 16 amino acids. Germline V lookup: CDR1 SGHDT, CDR2 YYEEEE. For the CDR3, the DNA is TGTGCCAGCAGCTTGGCTCCAGGAACAATAAACTATGGCTACACCTTC. It specifies CASSLAPGTINYGYTF. Using reference TRBV5-6 and TRBJ1-2 for the parts outside the CDR3, the full variable domain is DAGVTQSPTHLIKTRGQQVTLRCSPKSGHDTVSWYQQALGQGPQFIFQYYEEEERQRGNFPDRFSGHQFPNYSSELNVNALLLGDSALYLCASSLAPGTINYGYTFGSGTRLTVV.

The rearrangement joins TRBV9 to TRBJ2-2; tentative D call: TRBD2 (7 bases). Trimming took 5 bases from V and 3 from J, leaving 11 bases between them. The CDR3 runs 14 residues. Germline-derived CDR1 and CDR2 are SGDLS and YYNGEE. The CDR3 is CASRAGADTGELFF. The CDR3 bases are TGTGCCAGCAGGGCGGGGGCGGACACCGGGGAGCTGTTTTTT.

The chain uses TRBV5-1 and TRBJ2-3; tentatively, D is TRBD1 (6 bases). The V gene's germline CDR1 is SGHRS and CDR2 YFSETQ. V was trimmed by 7 bases and J by 2 bases, leaving 17 bases between them. The CDR3 totals 15 residues. The CDR3 DNA follows: TGCGCCAGCGGCCCGGGACAAATTACCACAGATACGCAGTATTTT. This translates into CASGPGQITTDTQYF. Looking up the rest from reference TRBV5-1 and TRBJ2-3 gives the full variable domain: KAGVTQTPRYLIKTRGQQVTLSCSPISGHRSVSWYQQTPGQGLQFLFEYFSETQRNKGNFPGRFSGRQFSNSRSEMNVSTLELGDSALYLCASGPGQITTDTQYFGPGTRLTVL.

In the case of this clone: This sample includes further DNA sequences coding for the same CDR3. CDR3 sequence (DNA): TGTGCCAGCAGCTCTAAAGAGACCCAGTACTTC. Amino acids: CASSSKETQYF. The rearrangement uses TRBV11-2 and TRBJ2-5; D unclear. This CDR3 spans 11 amino acids. Germline V lookup: CDR1 SGHAT, CDR2 FQNNGV. V shed 4 bases and J shed 3 bases, with 3 bases lying between them.

The rearrangement uses TRBV9 and TRBJ2-3; 7 bases match TRBD1. In germline, CDR1 is SGDLS, CDR2 YYNGEE. This CDR3 has 16 residues. J gave up 0 bases and V 3 bases, and 7 bases lay outside the gene matches. In nucleotides, the CDR3 is TGTGCCAGCAGCGCCCGCTACAGGGGAAGCACAGATACGCAGTATTTT. This encodes CASSARYRGSTDTQYF.

This sequence joins TRBV29-1 and TRBJ2-5; 9 positions match TRBD1. Germline-derived CDR1 and CDR2 are SQVTM and ANQGSEA. The CDR3 sequence is 16 residues long. Germline trimming cut 7 bases from V and 5 bases from J; bases unmatched to any gene: 17. CDR3: CSALSGTGTIRETQYF. The CDR3 nucleotides read TGCAGCGCGTTATCCGGGACAGGGACGATCCGCGAGACCCAGTACTTC.

About this clone: At one end the junction does not follow the germline gene, possibly because of a read error. The gene calls are TRBV4-3 and TRBJ1-4; D not resolved. The CDR3 consists of 14 residues. Per the germline V gene, CDR1 is LGHNA and CDR2 is YSLEER. Here the CDR3 reads CASSQDNRGERLFF. The CDR3 nucleotides are TGCGCCAGCAGCCAAGATAACCGGGGAGAAAGACTGTTTTTT.

The chain joins TRBV5-4 to TRBJ2-1; a possible D gene is TRBD1 (6 bases). The germline gives CDR1 SGHNT, CDR2 YYREEE (reference sequence). Trimming pared 2 bases from V and 4 bases from J, leaving 13 bases between. The CDR3 runs 15 residues. The CDR3 spells CASSFQDSNYNEQFF. The CDR3 coding sequence is TGTGCCAGCAGCTTCCAGGACAGTAATTACAATGAGCAGTTCTTC.

This rearrangement joins TRBV27 to TRBJ2-7; TRBD2 might be the D (7 bases). The CDR3 is 11 residues long. Trimming removed 11 bases at V and 12 bases at J, with 20 bases between. CDR1 and CDR2 from the germline V gene are MNHEY and SMNVEV (reference sequence). In nucleotides, the CDR3 is TGTGCCTCAAGGGGGGGGGTACCCGGGTACTTC. This encodes CASRGGVPGYF.

The chain combines TRBV19 with TRBJ2-1; D gene uncertain. The CDR3 consists of 13 residues. Germline CDR1 LNHDA, CDR2 SQIVND (reference sequence). V was cut by 1 base and J by 9 bases, with 10 bases left in between. Here the CDR3 reads CASSIAVFSEQFF. The CDR3 nucleotides are TGTGCCAGTAGTATAGCCGTGTTCAGTGAGCAGTTCTTC. The full variable domain, its missing parts supplied by reference TRBV19 and TRBJ2-1, is DGGITQSPKYLFRKEGQNVTLSCEQNLNHDAMYWYRQDPGQGLRLIYYSQIVNDFQKGDIAEGYSVSREKKESFPLTVTSAQKNPTAFYLCASSIAVFSEQFFGPGTRLTVL.

This chain uses TRBV5-1 with TRBJ1-1; 8 positions agree with TRBD1. Germline trimming cut 4 bases from V and 1 base from J; bases unmatched to any gene: 6. This CDR3 region has 15 residues. The germline gives CDR1 SGHRS, CDR2 YFSETQ. The CDR3 loop reads CASSGTGTGNTEAFF. CDR3 DNA: TGCGCCAGCAGCGGAACCGGGACAGGGAACACTGAAGCTTTCTTT.

The J gene is TRBJ2-4, the V gene TRBV7-2, with D perhaps TRBD2 (6 bases). The V and J ends lost 5 bases and 1 base respectively, with 18 bases between them. Per germline, CDR1 SGHTA and CDR2 FQGNSA. This CDR3 has 17 residues. The CDR3 spells CASSPLRYSGAKNIQYF. In DNA, the CDR3 is TGTGCCAGCAGCCCCCTTAGGTACAGCGGGGCCAAAAACATTCAGTACTTC.

The rearrangement links TRBV2 to TRBJ2-7; TRBD1 aligns across 8 bases. The J segment lost 4 bases and the V segment lost 6 bases, leaving 8 bases of the junction unmatched. The CDR3 contains 14 residues. Germline V gene sequence: CDR1 SNHLY, CDR2 FYNNEI. The CDR3 region has the DNA TGTGCCAGCAGAGCTACCGGGACAGGTTACGAGCAGTACTTC. It translates to CASRATGTGYEQYF.

The rearrangement joins TRBV10-3 to TRBJ2-7; D may be TRBD2 (5 bases). Germline V gives CDR1 ENHRY, CDR2 SYGVKD. The CDR3 contains 11 residues. V was clipped by 8 bases and J by 0 bases, with 5 bases between them. CDR3 nucleotide sequence: TGTGCCATCGGAGGCTCCTACGAGCAGTACTTC. Translating it yields CAIGGSYEQYF.

The chain links TRBV13 to TRBJ1-4; 7 bases match TRBD1. The CDR3 has 13 residues. J lost 10 bases, V lost 1 base, and 3 bases had no gene match. CDR1 and CDR2 from the germline V gene are PRHDT and FYEKMQ (reference sequence). The CDR3 spells CASSLDQGGKLFF. The CDR3 DNA follows: TGTGCCAGCAGCTTAGACCAGGGGGGAAAACTGTTTTTT.

The rearrangement links TRBV7-2 to TRBJ1-2; TRBD1 matches at 8 bases. V lost 7 bases, J lost 6 bases, and 10 bases stayed unmatched. The CDR3 is made up of 14 amino acids. The germline V gene has CDR1 SGHTA and CDR2 FQGNSA. CDR3 region: CASTQGAGTDGYTF. The CDR3 nucleotides read TGTGCCAGCACCCAGGGGGCGGGAACGGATGGCTACACCTTC.

The chain carries TRBV10-3 and TRBJ2-5; TRBD2 agrees at 10 bases. Unmatched junction bases numbered 10, after V lost 7 bases and J lost 5 bases. The germline gives CDR1 ENHRY, CDR2 SYGVKD. CDR3 size: 15 residues. Here the CDR3 DNA reads TGTGCCATCAAAGCGGTAGCGGGGGGCCTCGAGACCCAGTACTTC. Translated: CAIKAVAGGLETQYF.